Below are 18 T cell receptor beta chains sequenced from a single sample in a study of T cells in Graves' hyperthyroidism and ophthalmopathy. RNA transcripts provided the source from which TCR beta CDR3 regions were amplified. The primer set for the first-round RT-PCR of the TCR CDR3 was HTBI. Each CDR3 protein is one row after TCRdb ran MiXCR on the multiplex PCR reads. This table holds around 340,000 distinct CDR3 sequences, over 15% found once. The sample taken for sequencing was blood. The receptors were sampled from a woman aged 45 to 65 with Graves' hyperthyroidism.

The chain is built from TRBV7-9 and TRBJ2-1; D gene ambiguous. This CDR3 is built from 12 residues. From germline, CDR1 is SEHNR and CDR2 FQNEAQ (reference sequence). The ends were cut back, 5 bases at V and 10 bases at J, with 12 bases in the middle. The CDR3 here is CASSQKLWEQFF. For the CDR3, the DNA is TGTGCCAGCAGCCAAAAGCTCTGGGAGCAGTTCTTC. Looking up the rest from reference TRBV7-9 and TRBJ2-1 gives the full variable domain: DTGVSQNPRHKITKRGQNVTFRCDPISEHNRLYWYRQTLGQGPEFLTYFQNEAQLEKSRLLSDRFSAERPKGSFSTLEIQRTEQGDSAMYLCASSQKLWEQFFGPGTRLTVL.

This clonotype was counted only a few times. This chain joins TRBV5-6 and TRBJ2-5, with 12 bases that match TRBD1. This CDR3 region has 17 residues. Germline assignment: CDR1 SGHDT and CDR2 YYEEEE. The ends lost 0 bases at V and 4 bases at J; junction bases unmatched: 7. The CDR3 reads CASSLEGQGAFLETQYF. The CDR3 DNA sequence: TGTGCCAGCAGCTTGGAGGGACAGGGGGCTTTCTTAGAGACCCAGTACTTC.

This clonotype was counted only a few times. The J gene is TRBJ2-3, the V gene TRBV12-3 or TRBV12-4, with D possibly being TRBD2 (6 bases). V was pared by 7 bases and J by 5 bases, with 13 bases between. The CDR3 is 13 residues long. CDR3 DNA: TGTGCCAGCAAGGCGGGACCACGAGATACGCAGTATTTT. Translating gives CASKAGPRDTQYF.

Ten or more counts support this clonotype. V is TRBV3-1 and J is TRBJ1-6, with D perhaps matching TRBD1 (5 bases). CDR1 and CDR2 from the germline V gene are LGHDT and YNNKEL (reference sequence). Trimming pared 4 bases from V and 9 bases from J, leaving 13 bases between. CDR3 length: 14 residues. The CDR3 sequence is CASSPRDEASPLHF. DNA of the CDR3: TGTGCCAGCAGCCCGCGGGACGAGGCTTCACCCCTCCACTTT.

There are many counts of this clonotype. J is TRBJ2-3 and V is TRBV20-1, with 8 nucleotides matching TRBD2. Germline V lookup: CDR1 DFQATT, CDR2 SNEGSKA (reference sequence). This CDR3 is built from 14 residues. The V gene end was trimmed by 3 bases and the J gene end by 6 bases; junction bases not matched to a gene: 8. This CDR3 is CSARTSETLDTQYF. In DNA form, the CDR3 reads TGCAGTGCTAGGACTAGCGAGACCCTGGATACGCAGTATTTT.

This clonotype has only a few counts. The gene calls are TRBV12-3 or TRBV12-4 and TRBJ2-1; either TRBD1 or TRBD2 may supply D (5 bases each). V gave up 5 bases and J gave up 1 base, with 9 bases separating them. The CDR3 loop spans 14 amino acids. DNA of the CDR3: TGTGCCAGCAGTAAAGGGGAGTCCTACAATGAGCAGTTCTTC. Its protein product is CASSKGESYNEQFF.

The chain couples TRBV5-1 to TRBJ2-3; 12 bases fit TRBD2. This CDR3 spans 15 amino acids. Germline V gene data show CDR1 as SGHRS and CDR2 as YFSETQ. Unmatched junction bases numbered 9, after V lost 7 bases and J lost 6 bases. The CDR3 sequence: CASRLTSGSFDTQYF. CDR3 in DNA: TGCGCCAGCCGCCTGACTAGCGGGAGTTTCGATACGCAGTATTTT.

This clonotype was counted ten times or more. V usage is TRBV12-3 or TRBV12-4 and J usage is TRBJ2-1; D tentatively reads TRBD1 or TRBD2 (5 bases each). Trimming left V 8 bases short and J 5 bases short, with 10 bases between. This CDR3 spans 12 amino acids. The CDR3 region has the DNA TGTGCCAGCGGGGACGATAACAATGAGCAGTTCTTC. This gives the protein CASGDDNNEQFF.

V usage is TRBV28 and J usage is TRBJ1-5; possibly TRBD1 for D (5 bases). The ends were cut back, 8 bases at V and 2 bases at J, with 13 bases in the middle. Germline V gene sequence: CDR1 MDHEN, CDR2 SYDVKM. The CDR3 covers 14 residues. CDR3 loop: CASEGKGGNQPQHF. CDR3 in DNA: TGTGCCAGCGAGGGGAAAGGGGGCAATCAGCCCCAGCATTTT.

This clonotype was counted between two and nine times. This chain uses TRBV4-1 with TRBJ1-1, with 8 bases matching TRBD1. The ends lost 1 base at V and 3 bases at J; junction bases unmatched: 4. Germline assignment: CDR1 MGHRA and CDR2 YSYEKL. There are 15 residues in the CDR3. CDR3 protein: CASSQAGTGYTEAFF. CDR3 in DNA: TGCGCCAGCAGCCAAGCCGGGACAGGATACACTGAAGCTTTCTTT.

The genes are TRBV20-1 and TRBJ1-5; TRBD1 agrees at 7 bases. Germline V gives CDR1 DFQATT, CDR2 SNEGSKA (reference sequence). V lost 6 bases, J lost 1 base, and 6 bases stayed unmatched. The length of the CDR3 is 14 residues. The CDR3 sequence is CSAKGGKSNQPQHF. In DNA, the CDR3 is TGCAGTGCAAAAGGGGGCAAGAGCAATCAGCCCCAGCATTTT.

This clonotype was counted a few times. The chain uses TRBV11-2 and TRBJ2-1; no definite D call. CDR3 size: 15 residues. Germline V gives CDR1 SGHAT, CDR2 FQNNGV. With 1 base removed from V and 0 bases from J, the gap between germline ends came to 7 bases. The CDR3 here is CASSLAQPSYNEQFF. CDR3 bases: TGTGCCAGCAGCTTAGCACAGCCCTCCTACAATGAGCAGTTCTTC.

The chain recombines TRBV27 with TRBJ1-1; D remains unclear. Germline V gives CDR1 MNHEY, CDR2 SMNVEV (reference sequence). The CDR3 length is 19 residues. V was clipped by 4 bases and J by 3 bases, with 27 bases between them. The CDR3 region has the DNA TGTGCCAGCAGTTCATTACAGTTCAGGCACTCTCCTATGGACACTGAAGCTTTCTTT. It yields the protein CASSSLQFRHSPMDTEAFF.

The chain recombines TRBV29-1 with TRBJ2-2; D is unresolved. V was pared by 6 bases and J by 2 bases, with 10 bases between. The CDR3 spans 13 residues. Germline assignment: CDR1 SQVTM and CDR2 ANQGSEA. This CDR3 reads CSVSDHNTGELFF. CDR3 DNA sequence: TGCAGCGTCTCGGACCACAACACCGGGGAGCTGTTTTTT.

This clonotype occurred many times. The chain uses TRBV5-1 and TRBJ1-6; TRBD1 matches at 10 bases. CDR1 SGHRS and CDR2 YFSETQ come from the germline V gene. This CDR3 has 15 amino acids. With 3 bases clipped from V and 5 bases from J, the junction kept 2 bases outside the gene matches. DNA of the CDR3: TGCGCCAGCAGCTCCGGACAGGGGGATAATTCACCCCTCCACTTT. Translated: CASSSGQGDNSPLHF.

This clonotype was detected many times. The V and J genes are TRBV6-1 and TRBJ2-7, with D tentatively TRBD1 (6 bases). The CDR3 runs to 15 residues. Looked up from germline, CDR1 is MNHNS and CDR2 is SASEGT. The V gene lost 2 bases and the J gene lost 7 bases, with 18 bases spanning the gap. DNA for the CDR3: TGTGCCAGCAGTGAAAGCAGGGGCAGTGAAAATGAGCAGTACTTC. It encodes CASSESRGSENEQYF.

V usage is TRBV5-5 and J usage is TRBJ2-1, with 7 bases aligning to TRBD2. This CDR3 is built from 17 residues. Trimming cost V 4 bases and J 9 bases; bases outside gene matches: 19. The germline V gene encodes CDR1 SGHKS and CDR2 YYEKEE (reference sequence). Written as DNA, the CDR3 is TGTGCCAGCAGCCGGATTACCACTAGCGACCCCAAGGCTGAGCAGTTCTTC. As protein: CASSRITTSDPKAEQFF.

The CDR3 loop is CASSWLISGGYNEQFF. The CDR3 DNA follows: TGTGCCAGCAGCTGGTTAATATCGGGGGGCTACAATGAGCAGTTCTTC. The chain uses TRBV4-2 and TRBJ2-1; 7 nucleotides line up with TRBD2. The length of the CDR3 is 16 residues. The germline V gene has CDR1 LGHNA and CDR2 YNFKEQ. Trimming took 5 bases from V and 3 from J; bases not matched to a gene: 10.